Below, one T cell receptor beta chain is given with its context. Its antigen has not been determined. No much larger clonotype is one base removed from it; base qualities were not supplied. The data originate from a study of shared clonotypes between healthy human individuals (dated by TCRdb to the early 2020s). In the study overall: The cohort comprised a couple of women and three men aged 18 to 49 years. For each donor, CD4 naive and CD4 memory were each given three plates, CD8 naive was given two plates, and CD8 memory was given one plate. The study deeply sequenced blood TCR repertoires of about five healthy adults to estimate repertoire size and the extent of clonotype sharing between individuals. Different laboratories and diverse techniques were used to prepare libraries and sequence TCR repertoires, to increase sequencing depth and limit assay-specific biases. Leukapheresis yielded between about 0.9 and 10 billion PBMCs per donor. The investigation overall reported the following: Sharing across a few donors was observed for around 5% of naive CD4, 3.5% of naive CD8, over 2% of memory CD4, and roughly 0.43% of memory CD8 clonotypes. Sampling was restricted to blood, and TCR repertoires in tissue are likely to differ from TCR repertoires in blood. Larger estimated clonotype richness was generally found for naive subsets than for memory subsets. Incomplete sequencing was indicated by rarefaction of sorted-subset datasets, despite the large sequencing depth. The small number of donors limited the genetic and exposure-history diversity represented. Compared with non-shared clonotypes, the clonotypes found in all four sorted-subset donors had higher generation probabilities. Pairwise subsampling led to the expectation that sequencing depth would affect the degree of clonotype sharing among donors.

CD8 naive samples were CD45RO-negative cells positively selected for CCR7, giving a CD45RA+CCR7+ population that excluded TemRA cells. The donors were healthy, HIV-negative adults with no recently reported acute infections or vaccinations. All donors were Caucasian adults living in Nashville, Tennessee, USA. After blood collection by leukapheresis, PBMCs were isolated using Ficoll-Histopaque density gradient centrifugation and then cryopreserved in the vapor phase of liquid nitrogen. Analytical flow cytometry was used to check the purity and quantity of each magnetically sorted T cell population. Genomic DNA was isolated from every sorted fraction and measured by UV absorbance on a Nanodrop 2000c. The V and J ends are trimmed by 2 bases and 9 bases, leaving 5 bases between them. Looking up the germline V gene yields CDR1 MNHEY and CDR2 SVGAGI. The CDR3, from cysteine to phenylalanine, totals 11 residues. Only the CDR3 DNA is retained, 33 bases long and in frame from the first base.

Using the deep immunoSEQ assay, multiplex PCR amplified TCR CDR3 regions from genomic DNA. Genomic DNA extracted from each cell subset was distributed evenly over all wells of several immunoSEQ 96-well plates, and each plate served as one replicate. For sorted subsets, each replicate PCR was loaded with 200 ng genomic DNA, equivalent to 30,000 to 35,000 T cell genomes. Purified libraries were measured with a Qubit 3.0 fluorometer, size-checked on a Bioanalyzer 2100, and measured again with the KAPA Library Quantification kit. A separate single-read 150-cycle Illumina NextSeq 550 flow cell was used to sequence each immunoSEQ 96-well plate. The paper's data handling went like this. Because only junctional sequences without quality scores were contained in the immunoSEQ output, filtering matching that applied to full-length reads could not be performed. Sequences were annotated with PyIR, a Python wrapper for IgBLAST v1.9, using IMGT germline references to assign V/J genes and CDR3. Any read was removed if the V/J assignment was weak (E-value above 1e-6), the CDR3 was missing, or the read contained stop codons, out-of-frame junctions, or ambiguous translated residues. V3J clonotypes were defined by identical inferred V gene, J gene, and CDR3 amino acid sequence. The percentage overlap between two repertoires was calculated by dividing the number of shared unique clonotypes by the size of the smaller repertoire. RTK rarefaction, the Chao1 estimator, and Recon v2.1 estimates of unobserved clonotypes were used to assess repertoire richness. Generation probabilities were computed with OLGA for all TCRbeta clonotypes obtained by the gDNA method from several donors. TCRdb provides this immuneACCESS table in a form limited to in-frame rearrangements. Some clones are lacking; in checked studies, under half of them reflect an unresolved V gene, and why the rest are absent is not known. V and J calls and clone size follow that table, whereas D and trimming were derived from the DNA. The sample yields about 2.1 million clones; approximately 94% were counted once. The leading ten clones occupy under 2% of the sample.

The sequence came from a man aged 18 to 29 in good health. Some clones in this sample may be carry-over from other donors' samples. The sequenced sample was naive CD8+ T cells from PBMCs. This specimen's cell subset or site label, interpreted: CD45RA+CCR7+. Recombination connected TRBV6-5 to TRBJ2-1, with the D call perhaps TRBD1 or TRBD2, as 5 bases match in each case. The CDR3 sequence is CASSYGTEQFF. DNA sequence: TGTGCCAGCAGTTACGGGACTGAGCAGTTCTTC.